This is a list of T cell receptor beta chains from one sample in a study of Ad26.COV2.S vaccination and SARS-CoV-2 variants. The table came from immunoSEQ multiplex PCR; TCRdb's copy has only in-frame clones and leaves some out. The sample includes some 300,000 clones, about 82% of them seen just once. The specimen comprised peripheral blood, sampled in a trial of Ad26.COV2.S vaccine versus placebo. The origin of the receptors is a person between 18 and 60 years old who received the Ad26.COV2.S COVID-19 vaccine or a placebo. CDR3s include the opening cysteine and the closing phenylalanine or tryptophan. The order of the fields is V gene, D gene, CDR3 length, clone size, J gene, CDR3 DNA, CDR3 protein. D genes are given only for firm matches. Rows may omit the clone size; those that give it use once, few, many or a size class.

>TRBV11-2|.|16|.|TRBJ1-4
TGTGCCAGCAGCCTCCCCCCAGGGATGGGGCTGGGAAAACTGTTTTTT
CASSLPPGMGLGKLFF
>TRBV5-4|.|17|.|TRBJ2-6
TGTGCCAGCAGCTTGGCCTTGGTGACCCGACGGGCCAACGTCCTGACTTTC
CASSLALVTRRANVLTF
>TRBV5-1|.|14|.|TRBJ2-3
TGCGCCAGCAGCCCCCGGCTCTACACAGATACGCAGTATTTT
CASSPRLYTDTQYF
>TRBV3-1/TRBV3-2|.|14|.|TRBJ1-5
TGTGCCAGCAGCCAAGGTGAAACAGATCAGCCCCAGCATTTT
CASSQGETDQPQHF
>TRBV5-6|.|15|.|TRBJ1-5
TGTGCCAGCAGCTTAGTGAGAGCTAGCAATCAGCCCCAGCATTTT
CASSLVRASNQPQHF
>TRBV28|.|12|.|TRBJ1-1
TGTGCCACCGGATTAATGAACACTGAAGCTTTCTTT
CATGLMNTEAFF
>TRBV7-9|.|14|.|TRBJ1-2
TGTGCCAGCAGCTTAGCGCATAACCTATATGGCTACACCTTC
CASSLAHNLYGYTF
>TRBV11-3|TRBD2|15|.|TRBJ2-5
TGTGCCAGCAGCCCGCGACTAGCGGGGGAAGAGACCCAGTACTTC
CASSPRLAGEETQYF
>TRBV28|.|14|.|TRBJ1-6
TGTGCCAGCAGTTTACCCGACAGGAATTCACCCCTCCACTTT
CASSLPDRNSPLHF
>TRBV12-5|.|13|.|TRBJ2-1
TGTGCTAGTGGTTTGGTACAAGGGGGAGAGCAGTTCTTC
CASGLVQGGEQFF
>TRBV9|.|15|.|TRBJ2-7
TGTGCCAGCAGCGTAGCATTAGGACCAAACTACGAGCAGTACTTC
CASSVALGPNYEQYF
>TRBV9|TRBD1|15|.|TRBJ1-2
TGTGCCAGCAGCAGGACAGGGGTGACTAACTATGGCTACACCTTC
CASSRTGVTNYGYTF
>TRBV6-5|.|15|few|TRBJ1-1
TGTGCCAGCAGTTACTCCGGAACTACGGGCCGGGAAGCTTTCTTT
CASSYSGTTGREAFF
>TRBV7-6|TRBD1|14|.|TRBJ1-1
TGTGCCAGCAGCTTAGACGACAGGGGACTTGAAGCTTTCTTT
CASSLDDRGLEAFF
>TRBV7-8|TRBD1|15|.|TRBJ2-7
TGTGCCAGCAGCTTACGACAGGGGTACTCCTACGAGCAGTACTTC
CASSLRQGYSYEQYF
>TRBV5-5|TRBD1|19|.|TRBJ2-7
TGTGCCAGCAGCTTGGTGGCCGGGACAGGGGGCTACCTCCCCTACGAGCAGTACTTC
CASSLVAGTGGYLPYEQYF
>TRBV27|TRBD1|15|.|TRBJ1-1
TGTGCCAGCAGTTGGGACAGGGATGTGAGCACTGAAGCTTTCTTT
CASSWDRDVSTEAFF
>TRBV19|.|14|.|TRBJ1-3
TGTGCCAGCTCGGACAGCTACTCTGGAAACACCATATATTTT
CASSDSYSGNTIYF
>TRBV9|.|11|.|TRBJ2-2
TGTGCCAGCAGCGGACTCGGGGAGCTGTTTTTT
CASSGLGELFF
>TRBV30|.|15|.|TRBJ1-6
TGTGCCTGGAGCTTAGGGCTCAGGGATAATTCACCCCTCCACTTT
CAWSLGLRDNSPLHF
>TRBV5-4|.|14|.|TRBJ1-3
TGTGCCAGCAGCTTGGCATTCTCTGGAAACACCATATATTTT
CASSLAFSGNTIYF
>TRBV7-9|TRBD1|15|.|TRBJ2-7
TGTGCCAGCAGCTTAGTACAGGGGGCAATCCTCGAGCAGTACTTC
CASSLVQGAILEQYF
>TRBV7-2|.|13|.|TRBJ2-5
TGTGCCAGCAGCTTAAATCGGCAAGAGACCCAGTACTTC
CASSLNRQETQYF
>TRBV6-1|.|15|.|TRBJ1-5
TGTGCCAGCAGTGATATGGGGCTAAGCAATCAGCCCCAGCATTTT
CASSDMGLSNQPQHF
>TRBV6-8|.|17|.|TRBJ1-6
TGTGCCAGCAGGCGCAGGACTACAGACAGCGATAATTCACCCCTCCACTTT
CASRRRTTDSDNSPLHF
>TRBV28|TRBD1|15|.|TRBJ1-1
TGTGCCAGCAGACCCGCGGGACAGGGGAACACTGAAGCTTTCTTT
CASRPAGQGNTEAFF
>TRBV7-2|TRBD2|17|.|TRBJ2-1
TGTGCCAGCAGCAAGACTAGCGGGGGGGCCGCCTACAATGAGCAGTTCTTC
CASSKTSGGAAYNEQFF
>TRBV5-4|.|16|.|TRBJ2-2
TGTGCCAGCAGCTTGGGGGCCAGGTTGAACACCGGGGAGCTGTTTTTT
CASSLGARLNTGELFF
>TRBV9|TRBD2|16|.|TRBJ2-1
TGTGCCAGCAGCGTAGAATCGACTAGCGCTTACAATGAGCAGTTCTTC
CASSVESTSAYNEQFF
>TRBV6-5|TRBD1|15|.|TRBJ1-2
TGTGCCAGCAGATTCGGACAGGGGGACTACTATGGCTACACCTTC
CASRFGQGDYYGYTF
>TRBV3-1/TRBV3-2|.|15|.|TRBJ1-2
TGTGCCAGCAGCCAAGATGTTGGACAGCTCTATGGCTACACCTTC
CASSQDVGQLYGYTF
>TRBV7-8|TRBD2|17|.|TRBJ2-3
TGTGCCAGCAGCCTGACAGGGACTAGCGGACACACAGATACGCAGTATTTT
CASSLTGTSGHTDTQYF
>TRBV18|TRBD1|15|.|TRBJ1-4
TGTGCCAGCTCACCTGGACAGGCGCTCTATGAAAAACTGTTTTTT
CASSPGQALYEKLFF
>TRBV2|TRBD2|17|once|TRBJ2-3
TGTGCCAGCAGTGGACTAGCGGGGGGTCGGGTCACAGATACGCAGTATTTT
CASSGLAGGRVTDTQYF
>TRBV5-8|.|13|few|TRBJ2-7
TGTGCCAGCAGCTCACGACACACCTACGAGCAGTACTTC
CASSSRHTYEQYF
>TRBV27|.|12|.|TRBJ1-1
TGTGCCAGCTCAAAGGCGGGGCAGAGAGCTTTCTTT
CASSKAGQRAFF
>TRBV18|.|16|.|TRBJ1-5
TGTGCCAGCTCACCAGGGGCAGGCGGGAGCAATCAGCCCCAGCATTTT
CASSPGAGGSNQPQHF
>TRBV28|.|14|.|TRBJ1-4
TGTGCCAGCAGTTTAGGAGGGGATAATGAAAAACTGTTTTTT
CASSLGGDNEKLFF
>TRBV3-1/TRBV3-2|.|13|.|TRBJ1-2
TGTGCCAGCAGGTTACAGGGATGGGATGGCTACACCTTC
CASRLQGWDGYTF
>TRBV2|.|15|.|TRBJ1-4
TGTGCCAGCAGCTATGTATGGGTGACTAATGAAAAACTGTTTTTT
CASSYVWVTNEKLFF
>TRBV27|.|13|.|TRBJ2-2
TGTGCCAGCAGTTTACGTCTGGCCGGGGAGCTGTTTTTT
CASSLRLAGELFF
>TRBV28|.|12|.|TRBJ2-5
TGTGCCAGCAGTTTTGACCGACAGACCCAGTACTTC
CASSFDRQTQYF
>TRBV19|.|15|.|TRBJ1-5
TGTGCCAGTAGTACGGCAATGGACAGCAATAGGCCCCAGCATTTT
CASSTAMDSNRPQHF
>TRBV6-1|.|15|.|TRBJ1-1
TGTGCCAGCAGTTCATCTGGACAGCCAAACACTGAAGCTTTCTTT
CASSSSGQPNTEAFF
>TRBV3-1/TRBV3-2|.|15|.|TRBJ2-2
TGTGCCAGCAGCCAAGCTCCGGGGTCCACCGGGGAGCTGTTTTTT
CASSQAPGSTGELFF
>TRBV19|.|13|once|TRBJ2-1
TGTGCCAGTAGTTCAAGGGGCTACAATGAGCAGTTCTTC
CASSSRGYNEQFF
>TRBV27|TRBD1|15|.|TRBJ1-5
TGTGCCAGCCGCGGGTCGACAGGGCCCGGCCAGCCCCAGCATTTT
CASRGSTGPGQPQHF
>TRBV5-4|.|15|.|TRBJ1-1
TGTGCCAGCAGCCAGGGTTGGGAGGGAGCAGCCGAAGCTTTCTTT
CASSQGWEGAAEAFF
>TRBV6-5|TRBD1|13|.|TRBJ1-2
TGTGCCAGCAGTTTCCCCGGGACAGGAGGATACACCTTC
CASSFPGTGGYTF
>TRBV9|TRBD1|16|.|TRBJ2-3
TGTGCCAGCAGCGTATACGCAGGGGGAAGCACAGATACGCAGTATTTT
CASSVYAGGSTDTQYF
>TRBV9|.|14|few|TRBJ2-3
TGTGCCAGCAGCCCAGGGAGGAGCACAGATACGCAGTATTTT
CASSPGRSTDTQYF
>TRBV3-1/TRBV3-2|.|14|.|TRBJ1-5
TGTGCCAGCAGCCAAGATCTAGGGAACCAGCCCCAGCATTTT
CASSQDLGNQPQHF
>TRBV5-4|.|15|once|TRBJ2-2
TGTGCCAGCAGCTTAGTCGGCTTGAGGACCGGGGAGCTGTTTTTT
CASSLVGLRTGELFF
>TRBV3-1/TRBV3-2|TRBD2|17|.|TRBJ2-2
TGTGCCAGCAGCCAACTAGCGGGGGGAGCAGGGACCGGGGAGCTGTTTTTT
CASSQLAGGAGTGELFF
>TRBV7-2|.|14|few|TRBJ1-6
TGTGCCAGCAGCTTAGCGCTAAGAAATTCACCCCTCCACTTT
CASSLALRNSPLHF